This is a list of T cell receptor beta chains from one sample in a study of cytotoxic CD8 clonotypes in ibrutinib-treated CLL. TCRdb keeps only in-frame clones here, not all; method: immunoSEQ multiplex PCR. The table includes tens of thousands of clones, approximately 74% detected once. The material sequenced was PBMCs, taken after 12 months of ibrutinib treatment. These receptors originate from a human donor with chronic lymphocytic leukemia. CDR3s include the opening cysteine and the closing phenylalanine or tryptophan. The D gene is left open where the match is weak. Clone size is shown for a subset of rows, as once, few, many or a class of expanded clone.

>TRBJ1-1|TRBV9|few|NA
TGTGCCAGCAGCTCCCTCGAAAGAGGAGGCCTGGGCACTGAAGCTTTCTTT
CASSSLERGGLGTEAFF
>TRBJ1-5|TRBV2|NA|NA
TGTGCCAGCAGTTACTCCGAGCCCCAGCATTTT
CASSYSEPQHF
>TRBJ2-7|TRBV29-1|NA|NA
TGCAGCGTTGGAGCGAGACCTTACGAGCAGTACTTC
CSVGARPYEQYF
>TRBJ1-5|TRBV25-1|once|NA
TGTGCCAGCAGTGAAGGACAGACAAATAGCAATCAGCCCCAGCATTTT
CASSEGQTNSNQPQHF
>TRBJ2-1|TRBV10-1|NA|TRBD2
TGCGCCAGCGACCCACCTGAATCCAGCGGGAGCCCCTACAATGAGCAGTTCTTC
CASDPPESSGSPYNEQFF
>TRBJ2-7|TRBV15|few|TRBD2
TGTGCCACCAGCAGAGACTTAGCGGGAGCCGGCGAGCAGTACTTC
CATSRDLAGAGEQYF
>TRBJ2-3|TRBV15|NA|NA
TGTGCCACCAGCAGAGTTACAGTCACAGATACGCAGTATTTT
CATSRVTVTDTQYF
>TRBJ2-2|TRBV28|once|NA
TGTGCCAGCAGTTTAGGGACGAACACCGGGGAGCTGTTTTTT
CASSLGTNTGELFF
>TRBJ2-5|TRBV23-1|NA|NA
TGCGCCAGCACCGCAGGGTTAGACCAAGAGACCCAGTACTTC
CASTAGLDQETQYF
>TRBJ1-4|TRBV5-1|NA|NA
TGCGCCAGCACGGCGGACAGCTTAAATGAAAAACTGTTTTTT
CASTADSLNEKLFF
>TRBJ2-5|TRBV18|NA|NA
TGTGCCAGCTCACCACCATTCAGGGGAGAGACCCAGTACTTC
CASSPPFRGETQYF
>TRBJ1-2|TRBV28|few|NA
TGTGCCAGCAGTCTTGGTCCGATCTATGGCTACACCTTC
CASSLGPIYGYTF
>TRBJ2-1|TRBV9|NA|NA
TGTGCCAGCAGCTACAGCGCAAATTCCTACAATGAGCAGTTCTTC
CASSYSANSYNEQFF
>TRBJ1-1|TRBV7-8|NA|NA
TGTGCCAGCAGCTCAGTAGCAGTTGGGGGGGCTGAAGCTTTCTTT
CASSSVAVGGAEAFF
>TRBJ2-7|TRBV27|few|NA
TGTGCCAGCAGTTTATATCAGAGCTACGAGCAGTACTTC
CASSLYQSYEQYF
>TRBJ2-1|TRBV13|NA|NA
TGTGCCAGCAGCTTCGGACTTCTCAATGAGCAGTTCTTC
CASSFGLLNEQFF
>TRBJ2-7|TRBV5-1|NA|NA
TGCGCCAGCAGCTTGGGCGGGGAGGCCAGCTCCTACGAGCAGTACTTC
CASSLGGEASSYEQYF
>TRBJ2-1|TRBV6-5|once|NA
TGTGCCAGCAGTTACGGTCTGGGCAACAATGAGCAGTTCTTC
CASSYGLGNNEQFF
>TRBJ2-2|TRBV6-5|NA|NA
TGTGCCAGCAGTTACCTCTCGGGGGACACCGGGGAGCTGTTTTTT
CASSYLSGDTGELFF
>TRBJ2-5|TRBV27|few|TRBD2
TGTGCCAGCAGACTAGCGGGAGCTGGGGAGACCCAGTACTTC
CASRLAGAGETQYF
>TRBJ2-1|TRBV11-2|NA|NA
TGTGCCAGCAGCCAGGGAATAGCAGGGAATGAGCAGTTCTTC
CASSQGIAGNEQFF
>TRBJ2-1|TRBV6-6|NA|TRBD1
TGTGCCAGCAGTCGGGACAGGGGATCCTACAATGAGCAGTTCTTC
CASSRDRGSYNEQFF
>TRBJ2-2|TRBV6-5|NA|TRBD2
TGTGCCAGCAAAGGACTAGCGGGAGCCGGGGAGCTGTTTTTT
CASKGLAGAGELFF
>TRBJ2-1|TRBV27|NA|TRBD2
TGTGCCAGCAGTTCCCGGACTAGCGCGAGCTCCTACAATGAGCAGTTCTTC
CASSSRTSASSYNEQFF
>TRBJ2-1|TRBV5-1|NA|TRBD2
TGCGCCAGCAGCTTGGAAGCGGGAGTAGGAGTGAATGAGCAGTTCTTC
CASSLEAGVGVNEQFF
>TRBJ1-1|TRBV2|NA|NA
TGTGCCAGCCGGCAGGGTGTGGGCACTGAAGCTTTCTTT
CASRQGVGTEAFF
>TRBJ1-4|TRBV5-6|NA|NA
TGTGCCAGCAGCGTAGTGACGGGTGAAAAACTGTTTTTT
CASSVVTGEKLFF
>TRBJ2-6|TRBV19|once|NA
TGTGCCACCCGGAGCCCTGGGGCCAACGTCCTGACTTTC
CATRSPGANVLTF